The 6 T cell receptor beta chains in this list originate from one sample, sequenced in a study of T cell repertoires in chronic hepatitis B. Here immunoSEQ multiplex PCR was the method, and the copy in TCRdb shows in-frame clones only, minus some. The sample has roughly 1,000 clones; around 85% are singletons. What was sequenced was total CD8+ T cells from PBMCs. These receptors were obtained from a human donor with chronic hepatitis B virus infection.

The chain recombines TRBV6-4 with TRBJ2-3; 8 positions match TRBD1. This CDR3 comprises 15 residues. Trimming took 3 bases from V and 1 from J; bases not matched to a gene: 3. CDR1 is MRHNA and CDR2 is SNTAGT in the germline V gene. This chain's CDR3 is CASSEKTGGTDTQYF. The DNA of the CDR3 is TGTGCCAGCAGTGAAAAGACAGGGGGCACAGATACGCAGTATTTT.

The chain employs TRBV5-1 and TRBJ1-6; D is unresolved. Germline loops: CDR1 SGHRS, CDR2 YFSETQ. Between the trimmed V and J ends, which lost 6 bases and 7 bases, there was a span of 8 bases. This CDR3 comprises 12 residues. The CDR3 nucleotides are TGCGCCAGCAAAGAAGGGAATTCACCCCTCCACTTT. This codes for CASKEGNSPLHF. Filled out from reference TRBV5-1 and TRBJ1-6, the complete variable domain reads KAGVTQTPRYLIKTRGQQVTLSCSPISGHRSVSWYQQTPGQGLQFLFEYFSETQRNKGNFPGRFSGRQFSNSRSEMNVSTLELGDSALYLCASKEGNSPLHFGNGTRLTVT.

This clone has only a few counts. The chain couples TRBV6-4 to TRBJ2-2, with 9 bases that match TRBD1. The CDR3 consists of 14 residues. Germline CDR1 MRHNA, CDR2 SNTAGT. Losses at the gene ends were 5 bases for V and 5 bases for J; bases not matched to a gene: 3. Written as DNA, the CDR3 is TGTGCCAGCAGTCCGGGACAGGGTACCGGGGAGCTGTTTTTT. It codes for CASSPGQGTGELFF.

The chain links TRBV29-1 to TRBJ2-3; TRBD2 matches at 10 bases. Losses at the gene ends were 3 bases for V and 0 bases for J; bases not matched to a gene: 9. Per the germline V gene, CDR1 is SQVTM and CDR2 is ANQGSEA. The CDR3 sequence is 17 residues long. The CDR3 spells CSVEWSSGRVSTDTQYF. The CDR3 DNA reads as TGCAGCGTTGAGTGGTCTAGCGGGAGAGTCAGCACAGATACGCAGTATTTT.

The CDR3 protein is CASSPAPSAEAFF. DNA for the CDR3: TGTGCCAGCAGCCCCGCCCCCTCTGCTGAAGCTTTCTTT. The chain carries TRBV13 and TRBJ1-1; D is ambiguous. Trimming took off 5 bases at V and 6 bases at J, with 13 bases between the two ends. CDR3 length: 13 residues. Germline V CDR1 and CDR2: PRHDT, FYEKMQ (reference sequence).

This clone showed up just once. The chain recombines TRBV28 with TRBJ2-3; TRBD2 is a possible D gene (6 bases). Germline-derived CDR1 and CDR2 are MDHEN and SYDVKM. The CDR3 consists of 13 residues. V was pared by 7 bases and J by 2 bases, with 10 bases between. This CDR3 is CASTGVNTDTQYF. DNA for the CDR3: TGTGCCAGCACGGGAGTTAACACAGATACGCAGTATTTT.